Below are 29 T cell receptor beta chains sequenced from a single sample in a study of cytomegalovirus exposure and HLA in healthy donors. 13 Jbeta primers and 60 Vbeta primers were used for the PCR. The protocol was immunoSEQ multiplex PCR, while the TCRdb copy is restricted to in-frame clones and leaves out a portion. The sample consists of about 150,000 clones, roughly 84% of them appearing once. Sequencing used PBMCs. Source of these receptors: a boy between 2 and 10 years old in good health and CMV-seronegative.

CDR3 region: CASSQYPPGQGVGQPQHF. The CDR3 coding sequence is TGCGCCAGCAGCCAATACCCACCGGGACAGGGGGTTGGTCAGCCCCAGCATTTT. The chain uses TRBV4-1 and TRBJ1-5, with 11 nucleotides matching TRBD1. The V gene's germline CDR1 is MGHRA and CDR2 YSYEKL. Germline trimming cut 2 bases from V and 6 bases from J; bases unmatched to any gene: 12. The CDR3 consists of 18 residues.

This clone was counted a few times. V usage is TRBV9 and J usage is TRBJ1-5; possibly TRBD1 for D (5 bases). Germline loops: CDR1 SGDLS, CDR2 YYNGEE. Trimming took 0 bases from V and 7 from J, leaving 14 bases between them. This CDR3 contains 15 residues. The CDR3 DNA reads TGTGCCAGCAGCGTAGACATGGGGCGCGGACAGCCCCAGCATTTT. This sequence encodes CASSVDMGRGQPQHF.

The J gene is TRBJ1-4, the V gene TRBV5-1; D is unresolved. V was pared by 1 base and J by 0 bases, with 7 bases between. This CDR3 is 15 amino acids long. Germline assignment: CDR1 SGHRS and CDR2 YFSETQ. The chain's CDR3 is CASSLSGATNEKLFF. The DNA of the CDR3 is TGCGCCAGCAGCTTGTCCGGGGCAACTAATGAAAAACTGTTTTTT.

Here the CDR3 reads CASSQEDIQPSYEQYF. The DNA of the CDR3 is TGTGCCAGCAGCCAAGAAGACATCCAGCCCTCCTACGAGCAGTACTTC. The rearrangement links TRBV14 to TRBJ2-7; no definite D call. The length of the CDR3 is 16 residues. Germline V CDR1 and CDR2: SGHDN, FVKESK. V was trimmed by 0 bases and J by 0 bases, leaving 12 bases between them.

The chain combines TRBV9 with TRBJ1-1; 7 nucleotides align to TRBD1. This CDR3 comprises 14 residues. The trim removed 2 bases at V and 3 bases at J, leaving 4 bases unmatched. Germline V gene data show CDR1 as SGDLS and CDR2 as YYNGEE. CDR3 amino acids: CASSVEGADTEAFF. The DNA of the CDR3 is TGTGCCAGCAGCGTCGAGGGGGCGGACACTGAAGCTTTCTTT.

The chain uses TRBV28 and TRBJ1-1; D gene unclear. With 5 bases removed from V and 7 bases from J, the gap between germline ends came to 5 bases. Germline V gives CDR1 MDHEN, CDR2 SYDVKM. CDR3 length: 10 residues. CDR3 DNA sequence: TGTGCCAGCAGTGTCAGTGAAGCTTTCTTT. Translation: CASSVSEAFF.

The J gene is TRBJ1-1, the V gene TRBV25-1; no definite D call. The V end was cut by 2 bases, the J end by 5 bases, with 15 bases between. The CDR3 is 15 residues long. CDR1 and CDR2 from the germline V gene are MGHDK and SYGVNS. CDR3 loop: CASSELDLRWTEAFF. The CDR3 nucleotides are TGTGCCAGCAGTGAACTAGACCTGAGGTGGACTGAAGCTTTCTTT.

The gene calls are TRBV29-1 and TRBJ2-1; D is perhaps TRBD1 (5 bases). The CDR3 spans 17 residues. V was shortened by 7 bases and J by 6 bases, with 28 bases between the two germline ends. CDR1 SQVTM and CDR2 ANQGSEA come from the germline V gene. CDR3 DNA: TGCAGCGCCGAGGCTCTGAGCTGGACAACCCGCGGCAATGAGCAGTTCTTC. Protein sequence: CSAEALSWTTRGNEQFF.

The chain has TRBV28 and TRBJ2-1; 9 bases match TRBD2. The CDR3 is 15 amino acids. From germline, CDR1 is MDHEN and CDR2 SYDVKM. Trimming removed 6 bases from V and 9 bases from J; junction bases left unmatched: 12. The CDR3 reads CASSPGTSQDGEQFF. As DNA, the CDR3 is TGTGCCAGCAGCCCAGGGACTAGCCAGGACGGTGAGCAGTTCTTC.

This sequence joins TRBV7-2 and TRBJ2-1; 15 bases line up with TRBD2. Looked up from germline, CDR1 is SGHTA and CDR2 is FQGNSA. CDR3 length: 16 residues. The junction had 9 bases not matched to a gene; V was cut back by 5 bases and J by 10 bases. DNA of the CDR3: TGTGCCAGCAGCCTCGGACTAGCGGGAGGGCCCCGGGAGCAGTTCTTC. It yields the protein CASSLGLAGGPREQFF.

The chain recombines TRBV5-1 with TRBJ2-7, with TRBD1 as a possible D gene (6 bases). Germline CDR1 and CDR2: SGHRS and YFSETQ. This CDR3 comprises 14 residues. The V gene lost 4 bases and the J gene lost 4 bases, with 15 bases spanning the gap. Here the CDR3 reads CASSPSGELYEQYF. The CDR3 coding sequence is TGCGCCAGCAGCCCATCAGGGGAGTTGTACGAGCAGTACTTC.

The rearrangement uses TRBV7-8 and TRBJ2-7; 8 bases match TRBD1. The junction had 6 bases not matched to a gene; V was cut back by 5 bases and J by 3 bases. The CDR3 runs to 14 residues. Per the germline V gene, CDR1 is SGHVS and CDR2 is FQNEAQ. CDR3 DNA: TGTGCCAGCAGCCGTACCACAGGGGGCTACGAGCAGTACTTC. This encodes CASSRTTGGYEQYF.

V gene TRBV5-4 combines with J gene TRBJ1-2; TRBD1 aligns across 9 bases. CDR3 size: 15 residues. Per germline, CDR1 SGHNT and CDR2 YYREEE (reference sequence). Unmatched junction bases numbered 12, after V lost 4 bases and J lost 8 bases. DNA of the CDR3: TGTGCCAGCAGCACCAAGGACAGGGGTACTTACGGCTACACCTTC. This codes for CASSTKDRGTYGYTF.

The table lists this clone with a count of one. This rearrangement joins TRBV11-2 to TRBJ2-1; D gene unclear. Germline V gene sequence: CDR1 SGHAT, CDR2 FQNNGV. The CDR3 sequence is 16 residues long. Trimming cost V 2 bases and J 2 bases, with 13 bases left between them. CDR3 sequence: CASSLIGSPPYNEQFF. CDR3 DNA sequence: TGTGCCAGCAGCTTAATCGGTAGCCCACCCTACAATGAGCAGTTCTTC.

The rearrangement links TRBV12-5 to TRBJ2-3, with D hard to call. This CDR3 has 12 amino acids. The ends were cut back, 8 bases at V and 4 bases at J, with 10 bases in the middle. From germline, CDR1 is LGHNT and CDR2 FRNRAP. DNA of the CDR3: TGTGCTAGTTCCTATAGTGCAGATACGCAGTATTTT. Protein product: CASSYSADTQYF.

As DNA, the CDR3 is TGCAGCGTTCGCTTACAAATGAACACTGAAGCTTTCTTT. It encodes CSVRLQMNTEAFF. V is TRBV29-1 and J is TRBJ1-1; D call uncertain. Trimming left V 5 bases short and J 0 bases short, with 10 bases between. This CDR3 has 13 amino acids. Per germline, CDR1 SQVTM and CDR2 ANQGSEA.

The chain is built from TRBV5-1 and TRBJ2-3; TRBD1 matches at 8 bases. The CDR3 totals 12 residues. The junction had 2 bases not matched to a gene; V was cut back by 5 bases and J by 6 bases. Germline CDR1 reads SGHRS; CDR2 reads YFSETQ. CDR3 coding DNA: TGCGCCAGCAGGACAGGGGTGGATACGCAGTATTTT. It translates to CASRTGVDTQYF. Combining the CDR3 with reference TRBV5-1 and TRBJ2-3 gives the whole variable domain KAGVTQTPRYLIKTRGQQVTLSCSPISGHRSVSWYQQTPGQGLQFLFEYFSETQRNKGNFPGRFSGRQFSNSRSEMNVSTLELGDSALYLCASRTGVDTQYFGPGTRLTVL.

The J gene is TRBJ1-3, the V gene TRBV18, with D hard to call. CDR3 length: 16 residues. Germline V gene data show CDR1 as KGHSH and CDR2 as LQKENI. Deletions cut 1 base from V and 2 bases from J, with 12 bases between. The CDR3 sequence: CASSPRSDAAGNTIYF. The CDR3 DNA is TGTGCCAGCTCACCACGCTCAGACGCGGCTGGAAACACCATATATTTT.

The gene calls are TRBV5-4 and TRBJ2-7; the match to TRBD2 covers 8 bases. The germline V gene encodes CDR1 SGHNT and CDR2 YYREEE (reference sequence). The length of the CDR3 is 15 residues. V lost 3 bases to trimming and J lost 2 bases; unmatched junction nucleotides: 7. The CDR3 nucleotides are TGTGCCAGCAGCTGGAAAGCGGGAGTCACCTACGAGCAGTACTTC. This encodes CASSWKAGVTYEQYF. Supplemented by reference TRBV5-4 and TRBJ2-7, the full variable domain reads ETGVTQSPTHLIKTRGQQVTLRCSSQSGHNTVSWYQQALGQGPQFIFQYYREEENGRGNFPPRFSGLQFPNYSSELNVNALELDDSALYLCASSWKAGVTYEQYFGPGTRLTVT.

This clone appeared a few times. The chain's CDR3 is CASSLRPLADEQYF. DNA for the CDR3: TGTGCCAGCAGCCTCCGGCCACTAGCGGATGAGCAGTACTTC. The chain employs TRBV7-9 and TRBJ2-7, with 8 nucleotides matching TRBD2. V trimming: 5 bases; J trimming: 7 bases; junction bases outside the gene matches: 10. The CDR3 spans 14 residues. The germline CDR1 and CDR2 sequences are SEHNR and FQNEAQ (reference sequence). The full variable domain, completed using reference TRBV7-9 and TRBJ2-7, is DTGVSQNPRHKITKRGQNVTFRCDPISEHNRLYWYRQTLGQGPEFLTYFQNEAQLEKSRLLSDRFSAERPKGSFSTLEIQRTEQGDSAMYLCASSLRPLADEQYFGPGTRLTVT.

V is TRBV11-2 and J is TRBJ2-2; TRBD2 matches at 10 bases. Germline CDR1 and CDR2: SGHAT and FQNNGV. The trim removed 4 bases at V and 7 bases at J, leaving 6 bases unmatched. The CDR3 is 15 residues long. The CDR3 nucleotides are TGTGCCAGCAGCTCTCTAGCGGGAGTGAACGGGGAGCTGTTTTTT. This codes for CASSSLAGVNGELFF.

The gene calls are TRBV19 and TRBJ1-4; 7 bases are shared with TRBD1. Germline V lookup: CDR1 LNHDA, CDR2 SQIVND (reference sequence). V was clipped by 5 bases and J by 6 bases; unmatched bases: 6. The CDR3 extends over 14 amino acids. CDR3 protein: CASSAGTVDEKLFF. The CDR3 DNA is TGTGCCAGTAGTGCCGGGACAGTAGATGAAAAACTGTTTTTT.

This clone was seen more than once but under ten times. The DNA for the CDR3 is TGCGCCAGCAGCCAGACAACAAACACTGAAGCTTTCTTT. It codes for CASSQTTNTEAFF. V usage is TRBV4-1 and J usage is TRBJ1-1; D not certain. The CDR3 loop spans 13 amino acids. V shed 3 bases and J shed 2 bases, with 7 bases lying between them. In germline, CDR1 is MGHRA, CDR2 YSYEKL.

The chain joins TRBV7-7 to TRBJ2-2; the match to TRBD2 covers 7 bases. Per the germline V gene, CDR1 is SSHAT and CDR2 is FNYEAQ (reference sequence). This CDR3 contains 18 residues. The V gene end was trimmed by 4 bases and the J gene end by 5 bases; junction bases not matched to a gene: 16. CDR3 in DNA: TGTGCCAGCAGCTCCCCCCGTGGGGAGGGCCCTCAGACCGGGGAGCTGTTTTTT. Translated: CASSSPRGEGPQTGELFF.

The chain employs TRBV6-5 and TRBJ2-1, with 9 positions matching TRBD1. This CDR3 comprises 15 residues. Germline CDR1 is MNHEY and CDR2 is SVGAGI. Trimming cost V 6 bases and J 1 base; bases outside gene matches: 4. The CDR3 is CASRSGQGSYNEQFF. The CDR3 bases are TGTGCCAGCAGATCGGGACAGGGATCCTACAATGAGCAGTTCTTC.

V gene TRBV7-9 combines with J gene TRBJ1-2; TRBD1 aligns across 9 bases. V was clipped by 1 base and J by 7 bases; unmatched bases: 4. Germline assignment: CDR1 SEHNR and CDR2 FQNEAQ (reference sequence). The CDR3 contains 14 residues. CDR3 coding DNA: TGTGCCAGCAGCTTAGACAGGGGGCAAAGTGGCTACACCTTC. Protein: CASSLDRGQSGYTF.

This sequence joins TRBV6-1 and TRBJ1-5; 8 nucleotides line up with TRBD1. Germline V lookup: CDR1 MNHNS, CDR2 SASEGT. The trim removed 7 bases at V and 4 bases at J, leaving 6 bases unmatched. CDR3 length equals 14 residues. Here the CDR3 reads CASTLGQGNQPQHF. CDR3 in DNA: TGTGCCAGCACCTTAGGACAGGGAAATCAGCCCCAGCATTTT.

The rearrangement joins TRBV6-5 to TRBJ2-3; TRBD2 agrees at 9 bases. V lost 6 bases, J lost 6 bases, and 7 bases stayed unmatched. Per germline, CDR1 MNHEY and CDR2 SVGAGI. This CDR3 is 14 amino acids long. The CDR3 loop is CASRPSGEKDTQYF. In DNA form, the CDR3 reads TGTGCCAGCAGGCCTAGCGGGGAGAAGGATACGCAGTATTTT.

The V call is TRBV29-1, the J call TRBJ2-5; D may be TRBD2 (6 bases). The ends were cut back, 2 bases at V and 5 bases at J, with 6 bases in the middle. CDR1 is SQVTM and CDR2 is ANQGSEA in the germline V gene. The CDR3 consists of 11 residues. The CDR3 DNA reads TGCAGCGTTGAAAGCGGGGAGACCCAGTACTTC. Protein product: CSVESGETQYF.